The present TCR beta chain was sequenced within a study of OX40 agonist ivuxolimab in advanced cancers. Autoimmune disease history or systemic immunosuppression was exclusionary. J lost 0 bases, V lost 11 bases, and 10 bases had no gene match. From germline, CDR1 is MDHEN and CDR2 SYDVKM. The CDR3 totals 14 residues. The sample holds a few counts of this clone. Antigen: not known. Sequenced by immunoSEQ multiplex PCR; TCRdb stores in-frame clones only, minus some. The sample yields fewer than 35,000 clones, 75% to 85% seen once. Study outcomes and limitations: The study observed clonal expansion of CD4+ and CD8+ blood T cells by week 6 at 0.1 to 3.0 mg/kg.

This receptor was taken from an adult with an advanced solid tumor such as melanoma, head and neck, liver or kidney cancer. The rearrangement links TRBV28 to TRBJ2-7; 7 nucleotides match TRBD2. This specimen consisted of CD4+ or CD8+ T cells sorted from blood, obtained in a trial of the OX40 agonist ivuxolimab. The CDR3 sequence is CAATPGLPSYEQYF. The CDR3 DNA sequence: TGTGCCGCGACTCCGGGACTACCCTCCTACGAGCAGTACTTC.